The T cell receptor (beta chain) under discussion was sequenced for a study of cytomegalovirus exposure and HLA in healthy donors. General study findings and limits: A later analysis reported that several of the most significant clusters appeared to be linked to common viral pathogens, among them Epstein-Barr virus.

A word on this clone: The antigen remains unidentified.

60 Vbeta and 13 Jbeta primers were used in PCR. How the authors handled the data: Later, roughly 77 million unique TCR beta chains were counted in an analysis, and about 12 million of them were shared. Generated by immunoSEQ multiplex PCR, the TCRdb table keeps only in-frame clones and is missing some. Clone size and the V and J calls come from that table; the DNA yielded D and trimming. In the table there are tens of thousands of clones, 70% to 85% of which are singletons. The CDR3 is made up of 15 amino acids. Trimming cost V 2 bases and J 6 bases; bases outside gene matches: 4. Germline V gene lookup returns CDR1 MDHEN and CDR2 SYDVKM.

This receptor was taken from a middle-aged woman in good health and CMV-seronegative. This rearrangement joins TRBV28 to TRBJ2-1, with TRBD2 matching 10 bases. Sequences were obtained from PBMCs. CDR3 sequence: CASSLQASGGNEQFF. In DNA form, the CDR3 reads TGTGCCAGCAGTTTACAGGCTAGCGGGGGCAATGAGCAGTTCTTC.